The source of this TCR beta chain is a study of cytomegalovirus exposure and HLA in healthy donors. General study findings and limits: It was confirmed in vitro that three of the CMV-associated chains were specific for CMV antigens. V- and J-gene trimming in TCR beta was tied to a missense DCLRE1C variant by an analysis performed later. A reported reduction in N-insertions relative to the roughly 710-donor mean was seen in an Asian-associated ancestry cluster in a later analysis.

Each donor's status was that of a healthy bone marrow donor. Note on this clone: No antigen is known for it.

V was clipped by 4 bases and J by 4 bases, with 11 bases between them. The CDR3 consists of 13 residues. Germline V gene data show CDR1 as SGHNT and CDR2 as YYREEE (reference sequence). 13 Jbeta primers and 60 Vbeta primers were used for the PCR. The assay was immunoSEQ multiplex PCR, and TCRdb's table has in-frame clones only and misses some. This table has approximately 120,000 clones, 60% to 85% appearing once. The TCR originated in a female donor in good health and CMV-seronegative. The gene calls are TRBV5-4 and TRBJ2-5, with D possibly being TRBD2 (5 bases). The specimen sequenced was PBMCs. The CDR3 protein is CASSEGIPETQYF. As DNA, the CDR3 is TGTGCCAGCAGCGAGGGAATCCCAGAGACCCAGTACTTC.